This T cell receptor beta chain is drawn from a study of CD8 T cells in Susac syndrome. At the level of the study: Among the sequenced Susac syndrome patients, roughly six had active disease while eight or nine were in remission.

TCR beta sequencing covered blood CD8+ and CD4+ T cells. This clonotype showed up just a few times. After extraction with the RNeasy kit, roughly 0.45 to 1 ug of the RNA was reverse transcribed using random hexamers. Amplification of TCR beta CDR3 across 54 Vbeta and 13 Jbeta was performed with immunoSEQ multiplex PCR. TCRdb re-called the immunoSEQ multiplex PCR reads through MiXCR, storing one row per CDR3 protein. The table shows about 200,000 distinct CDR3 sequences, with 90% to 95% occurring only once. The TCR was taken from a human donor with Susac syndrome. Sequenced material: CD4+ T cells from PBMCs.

CDR3 in DNA: TGTGCCAGCAGCATCGGCGGGGGGGCCCGGGAGACCCAGTACTTC. Translating it yields CASSIGGGARETQYF. This rearrangement joins TRBV28 to TRBJ2-5; 9 bases line up with TRBD2. CDR1 is MDHEN and CDR2 is SYDVKM in the germline V gene. With 6 bases clipped from V and 5 bases from J, the junction kept 10 bases outside the gene matches. The CDR3 consists of 15 residues.